This TCR beta chain was captured by sequencing in a study of T-cell memory formation after mild COVID-19. About the study: The two donors had largely donor-specific TCR clusters.

The ends were cut back, 3 bases at V and 0 bases at J, with 8 bases in the middle. Per the germline V gene, CDR1 is LNHDA and CDR2 is SQIVND (reference sequence). CDR3 size: 14 residues. Whole-study findings and limits: Contracting CD4+ clones sat mainly in CM and EM; CD8+ in EMRA.

This clonotype was found a few times. As yet, its antigen is unknown. Via MiXCR, TCRdb re-called the 5' RACE reads, giving one row per CDR3 protein. Of around 370,000 distinct CDR3 sequences listed, 20% to 25% are singletons. The receptor was derived from an adult woman who had mild COVID-19 (a few samples of this study predate the infection). Cell type and time point are not known. Sequenced sample: PBMCs or a T cell subset sorted from them (not recorded which). The gene calls are TRBV19 and TRBJ1-1; a possible D gene is TRBD1 (5 bases). The CDR3 region is CASSIGALNTEAFF. In nucleotides, the CDR3 is TGTGCCAGTAGTATCGGGGCTTTGAACACTGAAGCTTTCTTT.